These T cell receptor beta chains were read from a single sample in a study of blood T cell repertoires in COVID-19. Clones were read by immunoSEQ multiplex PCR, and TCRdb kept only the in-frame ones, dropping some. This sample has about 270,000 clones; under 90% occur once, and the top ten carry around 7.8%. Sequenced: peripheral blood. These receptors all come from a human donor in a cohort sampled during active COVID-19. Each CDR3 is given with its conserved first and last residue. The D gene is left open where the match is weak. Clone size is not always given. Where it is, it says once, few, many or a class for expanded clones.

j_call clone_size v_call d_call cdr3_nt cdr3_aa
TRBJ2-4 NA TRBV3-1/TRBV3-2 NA TGTGCCAGCAGCCAACGGTTCGGGATTCAGTACTTC CASSQRFGIQYF
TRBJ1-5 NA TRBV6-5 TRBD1 TGTGCCAGCACAGACAGGGGAAGCAATCAGCCCCAGCATTTT CASTDRGSNQPQHF
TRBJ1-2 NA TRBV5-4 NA TGTGCCAGCAGCTTGGGGGTACAGGACTATGGCTACACCTTC CASSLGVQDYGYTF
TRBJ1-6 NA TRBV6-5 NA TGTGCCAGCAGTACCGAAGGAGATTCACCCCTCCACTTT CASSTEGDSPLHF
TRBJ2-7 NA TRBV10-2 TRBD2 TGCGCCAGCAGTGAATATTGGGGGGGAGAAGGTGACGAGCAGTACTTC CASSEYWGGEGDEQYF
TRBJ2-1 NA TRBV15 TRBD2 TGTGCCACCAGCAGAGATTATAGCGGGAGGGCCGTGAATGAGCAGTTCTTC CATSRDYSGRAVNEQFF
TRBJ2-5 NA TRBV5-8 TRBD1 TGTGCCAGCAGCTTGTGGAGCCAGGGGGCGAGGAATCAAGAGACCCAGTACTTC CASSLWSQGARNQETQYF
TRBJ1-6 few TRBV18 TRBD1 TGTGCCAGCTCACCCTCCGGGACAGTTAATTCACCCCTCCACTTT CASSPSGTVNSPLHF
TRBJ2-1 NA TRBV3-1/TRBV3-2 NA TGTGCCAGCAGCCAAGACCCCCCCGTCCGGTACAATGAGCAGTTCTTC CASSQDPPVRYNEQFF
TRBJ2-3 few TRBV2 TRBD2 TGTGCCAGCAACTTAGCGGGAGCAGATACGCAGTATTTT CASNLAGADTQYF
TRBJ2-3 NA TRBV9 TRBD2 TGTGCCAGCAGCGTAGGACTAGCGGGGGGTTTAACAGATACGCAGTATTTT CASSVGLAGGLTDTQYF
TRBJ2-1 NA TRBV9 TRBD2 TGTGCCAGCAGCCCCACGGGGAGGGGACTCGGGGACAATGAGCAGTTCTTC CASSPTGRGLGDNEQFF
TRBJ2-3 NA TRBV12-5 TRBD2 TGTGCTAGTGGTACGGGACTAGCGGGCCTCACAGATACGCAGTATTTT CASGTGLAGLTDTQYF
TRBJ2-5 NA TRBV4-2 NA TGTGCCAGCAGCCAAGGCGGTGCGGAGCCACAAGAGACCCAGTACTTC CASSQGGAEPQETQYF
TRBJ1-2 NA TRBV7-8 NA TGTGCCAGCAGCTCGGACAGCGTGTCGTATGGCTACACCTTC CASSSDSVSYGYTF
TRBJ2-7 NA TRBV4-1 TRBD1 TGCGCCAGCAGCCTGACAGGGAGCGAGCAGTACTTC CASSLTGSEQYF